The 5 T cell receptor beta chains reported below all come from one sample, sequenced in a study of T cells in Graves' hyperthyroidism and ophthalmopathy. RNA transcripts were the template for amplifying TCR beta CDR3 regions. A first-round RT-PCR of the TCR CDR3 used the HTBI primer set. TCRdb processed the multiplex PCR reads anew with MiXCR; each CDR3 protein has one entry. This table holds 500,000 to 750,000 distinct CDR3 sequences, around 46% found once. The sample consisted of peripheral blood or thyroid tissue (not recorded which). These receptors originate from a young woman with Graves' hyperthyroidism.

In this sample, this clonotype turned up many times. The J gene is TRBJ2-6, the V gene TRBV9; 8 bases line up with TRBD1. Germline CDR1 reads SGDLS; CDR2 reads YYNGEE. The CDR3 spans 16 residues. V shed 5 bases, J shed 0 bases, and the junction held 4 bases outside the gene matches. CDR3 DNA sequence: TGTGCCAGCAGTCGGACAGGGCACTCTGGGGCCAACGTCCTGACTTTC. Its protein product is CASSRTGHSGANVLTF.

For this clonotype: Given a much more abundant clone one base away, this may be a read error. This sequence joins TRBV6-2 or TRBV6-3 and TRBJ1-1, with 8 positions matching TRBD1. The CDR3 has 13 residues. Germline V gene data show CDR1 as MNHEY and CDR2 as SVGEGT. CDR3 bases: TGTGCCAGCAGGGAACAGGGGGTCACTGAAGCTATCTTT. This sequence encodes CASREQGVTEAIF.

The V and J genes are TRBV6-5 and TRBJ2-5; D perhaps matches TRBD1 (6 bases). Deletions cut 2 bases from V and 9 bases from J, with 13 bases between. CDR1 is MNHEY and CDR2 is SVGAGI in the germline V gene. CDR3 length equals 13 residues. The CDR3 coding sequence is TGTGCCAGCAGTTACCAGGGACATCAGCCCCAGTACTTC. Protein product: CASSYQGHQPQYF.

To note about this clonotype: Lacking the conserved final phenylalanine or tryptophan, this CDR3 likely reflects a read error. Because the CDR3's place on the DNA is in doubt, the DNA is left out and the CDR3 is given as listed by TCRdb. V gene TRBV7-2 combines with J gene TRBJ1-6; TRBD1 is the table's D call and was not checked against the DNA. Germline V gives CDR1 SGHTA, CDR2 FQGNSA. The CDR3 length equals 8 residues, ends included. CDR3 sequence reads: CASSRPTG.

The CDR3 spells CASSPDGLDRYF. The DNA for the CDR3 is TGTGCCAGCAGCCCGGACGGCCTCGACCGATACTTC. The chain links TRBV12-3 or TRBV12-4 to TRBJ2-5; no clear D. CDR3 size: 12 residues. The ends were cut back, 6 bases at V and 14 bases at J, with 19 bases in the middle.